The text below deals with one TCR beta chain. Its target is unknown. This sample was included in a study of STAT5B mutations in CD4+ large granular lymphocyte leukemia. This CDR3 is built from 16 residues. J was trimmed by 2 bases and V by 0 bases; bases with no gene match: 3. Germline assignment: CDR1 SGHRS and CDR2 YFSETQ. Produced via immunoSEQ multiplex PCR; TCRdb's table is partial and in-frame only. The data hold about 37,000 clones, with roughly nine tenths observed a single time. The study, taken as a whole, reports: TRBV06-family usage was enriched in top patient clones (8/27) versus controls (2/35).

Healthy controls were blood donor buffy coats. V usage is TRBV5-1 and J usage is TRBJ2-2, with 8 bases identical to TRBD2. The clonotype originates from a human donor in good health. Sequences were obtained from CD4+ T cells from blood buffy coats. CDR3 nucleotides: TGCGCCAGCAGCTTGGGAGCGGGAGTAAACACCGGGGAGCTGTTTTTT. Amino acid sequence: CASSLGAGVNTGELFF.